The 21 T cell receptor beta chains below come from one sample, sequenced in a study of OX40 agonist ivuxolimab in advanced cancers. TCRdb keeps only in-frame clones here, not all; method: immunoSEQ multiplex PCR. The data hold some 57,000 clones, with roughly four fifths observed a single time. The source material was CD4+ or CD8+ T cells sorted from blood, sampled in a trial of the OX40 agonist ivuxolimab. These receptors came from an adult with an advanced solid tumor such as melanoma, head and neck, liver or kidney cancer.

The V gene is TRBV2, the J gene TRBJ2-5, with 12 bases that match TRBD2. Germline CDR1 SNHLY, CDR2 FYNNEI. The CDR3 is 14 residues long. V lost 3 bases to trimming and J lost 4 bases; unmatched junction nucleotides: 0. CDR3 amino acids: CASSETSGRETQYF. The CDR3, as DNA: TGTGCCAGCAGTGAGACTAGCGGGAGAGAGACCCAGTACTTC.

This rearrangement joins TRBV5-4 to TRBJ2-2; 9 positions agree with TRBD1. The germline V gene has CDR1 SGHNT and CDR2 YYREEE (reference sequence). The CDR3 spans 14 residues. The trim removed 5 bases at V and 6 bases at J, leaving 5 bases unmatched. CDR3 residues: CASSRDRVAGELFF. CDR3 nucleotides: TGTGCCAGCAGTCGGGACAGGGTTGCCGGGGAGCTGTTTTTT. Supplemented by reference TRBV5-4 and TRBJ2-2, the full variable domain reads ETGVTQSPTHLIKTRGQQVTLRCSSQSGHNTVSWYQQALGQGPQFIFQYYREEENGRGNFPPRFSGLQFPNYSSELNVNALELDDSALYLCASSRDRVAGELFFGEGSRLTVL.

The chain has TRBV5-6 and TRBJ2-5; 7 positions agree with TRBD1. There are 14 residues in the CDR3. J was trimmed by 5 bases and V by 4 bases; bases with no gene match: 8. Germline V gene lookup returns CDR1 SGHDT and CDR2 YYEEEE. The CDR3 region is CASSVKGATETQYF. The DNA of the CDR3 is TGTGCCAGCAGCGTTAAGGGGGCTACTGAGACCCAGTACTTC.

V is TRBV28 and J is TRBJ1-4, with D possibly matching TRBD1 (6 bases). Per germline, CDR1 MDHEN and CDR2 SYDVKM. CDR3 length: 14 amino acids. V lost 2 bases and J lost 4, with 8 bases in between. The CDR3 reads CASSLRTVNEKLFF. DNA for the CDR3: TGTGCCAGCAGTTTAAGGACAGTTAATGAAAAACTGTTTTTT.

This chain connects TRBV4-1 to TRBJ1-3; 7 positions agree with TRBD1. This CDR3 has 15 amino acids. Per germline, CDR1 MGHRA and CDR2 YSYEKL. J gave up 2 bases and V 4 bases, and 5 bases lay outside the gene matches. DNA for the CDR3: TGCGCCAGCAGCCTACAGGGGAATCCTGGAAACACCATATATTTT. Translating gives CASSLQGNPGNTIYF.

The genes are TRBV27 and TRBJ2-5, with 9 bases aligning to TRBD1. Germline CDR1 is MNHEY and CDR2 is SMNVEV (reference sequence). The CDR3 is 15 amino acids. The junction had 4 bases not matched to a gene; V was cut back by 3 bases and J by 2 bases. CDR3 coding DNA: TGTGCCAGCAGTTTGTTCGGGACAGGGCAAGAGACCCAGTACTTC. Protein product: CASSLFGTGQETQYF.

This rearrangement joins TRBV4-3 to TRBJ1-2, with D possibly being TRBD1 (6 bases). Per the germline V gene, CDR1 is LGHNA and CDR2 is YSLEER. The CDR3 loop spans 17 amino acids. The germline V and J ends were trimmed by 0 bases and 4 bases, with 18 bases remaining between them. The CDR3 spells CASSQDQLRGGPYGYTF. Here the CDR3 DNA reads TGCGCCAGCAGCCAAGATCAATTGCGAGGGGGACCCTATGGCTACACCTTC.

J is TRBJ1-2 and V is TRBV6-5; 10 bases map to TRBD1. Germline loops: CDR1 MNHEY, CDR2 SVGAGI. The CDR3 extends over 16 amino acids. V was pared by 2 bases and J by 5 bases, with 8 bases of the junction left unmatched. The CDR3 is CASSYTRTGGSYGYTF. CDR3 DNA: TGTGCCAGCAGTTACACCAGGACAGGGGGGTCATATGGCTACACCTTC.

This rearrangement joins TRBV29-1 to TRBJ2-7; D may be TRBD2 (6 bases). Trimming removed 7 bases from V and 3 bases from J, with 16 bases in between. CDR3 length: 13 amino acids. Germline lookup yields CDR1 SQVTM and CDR2 ANQGSEA. CDR3 protein: CSAAGTGGYEQYF. The CDR3 coding sequence is TGCAGCGCCGCCGGGACTGGAGGCTACGAGCAGTACTTC.

The V and J genes are TRBV28 and TRBJ2-7; D is possibly TRBD1 or TRBD2 (5 bases each). Germline CDR1 and CDR2: MDHEN and SYDVKM. V lost 7 bases to trimming and J lost 2 bases, with 15 bases between them. CDR3 size: 14 residues. The CDR3 loop is CASKTGTEAYEQYF. The CDR3 DNA reads TGTGCCAGCAAAACCGGGACCGAGGCCTACGAGCAGTACTTC.

J is TRBJ2-3 and V is TRBV27, with no clear D. Germline CDR1 is MNHEY and CDR2 is SMNVEV (reference sequence). The V and J ends lost 5 bases and 6 bases respectively, with 18 bases between them. CDR3 length: 15 amino acids. CDR3 in DNA: TGTGCCAGCAGTCCGAATACGGACCTGGGCGATACGCAGTATTTT. This translates into CASSPNTDLGDTQYF.

The V call is TRBV5-1, the J call TRBJ1-2; D is uncertain. The CDR3 runs 17 residues. The V end lost 0 bases, the J end lost 8 bases, and 23 bases lay between the germline ends. Germline-derived CDR1 and CDR2 are SGHRS and YFSETQ. CDR3 nucleotides: TGCGCCAGCAGCTTGGGGAGTCAGGCCAAGGTTGTGTCGGGCTACACCTTC. Translated: CASSLGSQAKVVSGYTF.

The chain joins TRBV5-4 to TRBJ1-1; D not certain. The length of the CDR3 is 12 residues. The V end was cut by 4 bases, the J end by 2 bases, with 6 bases between. Looked up from germline, CDR1 is SGHNT and CDR2 is YYREEE (reference sequence). CDR3 coding DNA: TGTGCCAGCAGCCACCCCAACACTGAAGCTTTCTTT. Translated, it gives CASSHPNTEAFF.

CDR3 residues: CASSPSGGNYNEQFF. CDR3 sequence (DNA): TGTGCCAGTAGTCCCTCCGGGGGGAATTACAATGAGCAGTTCTTC. The chain is built from TRBV19 and TRBJ2-1; TRBD2 matches at 7 bases. The CDR3 covers 15 residues. Per germline, CDR1 LNHDA and CDR2 SQIVND (reference sequence). Trimming took 5 bases from V and 4 from J; bases not matched to a gene: 8.

The J gene is TRBJ2-1, the V gene TRBV27, with a possible D match to TRBD2 (5 bases). V lost 8 bases, J lost 3 bases, and 11 bases lay in between. Germline assignment: CDR1 MNHEY and CDR2 SMNVEV (reference sequence). The CDR3 consists of 13 residues. The CDR3: CASQPAGYNEQFF. The CDR3 DNA reads as TGTGCCAGCCAGCCGGCGGGCTACAATGAGCAGTTCTTC.

V and J are TRBV27 and TRBJ2-4; the D gene is possibly TRBD1 (6 bases). The CDR3 totals 13 residues. The V end lost 7 bases, the J end lost 1 base, and 8 bases lay between the germline ends. The germline V gene encodes CDR1 MNHEY and CDR2 SMNVEV (reference sequence). CDR3 sequence: CASTDRAKNIQYF. CDR3 DNA sequence: TGTGCCAGCACCGACAGGGCCAAAAACATTCAGTACTTC.

The rearrangement links TRBV29-1 to TRBJ2-7; maybe TRBD1 (5 bases). Germline values: CDR1 SQVTM, CDR2 ANQGSEA. V lost 3 bases and J 5 bases, leaving 17 bases between the germline ends. This CDR3 has 14 amino acids. The CDR3 sequence is CSVENPQGSDEQYF. As DNA, the CDR3 is TGCAGCGTTGAGAATCCCCAGGGCAGTGACGAGCAGTACTTC.

The chain carries TRBV5-1 and TRBJ1-6; D is possibly TRBD1 (5 bases). This CDR3 comprises 13 residues. The V and J ends lost 4 bases and 9 bases respectively, with 11 bases between them. Germline CDR1 is SGHRS and CDR2 is YFSETQ. In DNA, the CDR3 is TGCGCCAGCAGCGGGGACCGCGGTTCACCCCTCCACTTT. Translation gives CASSGDRGSPLHF.

The genes are TRBV5-1 and TRBJ2-2; 8 positions match TRBD1. The germline V gene encodes CDR1 SGHRS and CDR2 YFSETQ. The CDR3 is made up of 17 amino acids. V lost 4 bases, J lost 2 bases, and 10 bases stayed unmatched. Written as DNA, the CDR3 is TGCGCCAGCAGCCCCGGCCGGGACAGGAGAAACACCGGGGAGCTGTTTTTT. Translated, it gives CASSPGRDRRNTGELFF.

CDR3 sequence reads: CASSLSGNTIYF. The DNA for the CDR3 is TGTGCCAGCAGCTTAAGCGGAAACACCATATATTTT. This chain joins TRBV7-2 and TRBJ1-3; D unresolved. This CDR3 spans 12 amino acids. Germline V CDR1 and CDR2: SGHTA, FQGNSA. The V and J ends lost 2 bases and 4 bases respectively, with 3 bases between them.

The chain is built from TRBV2 and TRBJ1-5; no clear D. Trimming removed 7 bases at V and 1 base at J, with 8 bases between. The CDR3 contains 13 residues. From germline, CDR1 is SNHLY and CDR2 FYNNEI. The CDR3 reads CASNPGSNQPQHF. DNA of the CDR3: TGTGCCAGCAATCCGGGCAGCAATCAGCCCCAGCATTTT. The full variable domain, its missing parts supplied by reference TRBV2 and TRBJ1-5, is EPEVTQTPSHQVTQMGQEVILRCVPISNHLYFYWYRQILGQKVEFLVSFYNNEISEKSEIFDDQFSVERPDGSNFTLKIRSTKLEDSAMYFCASNPGSNQPQHFGDGTRLSIL.